This T cell receptor (beta chain) was found in a study of blood T cells in healthy people across ages. V was cut by 3 bases and J by 0 bases, with 8 bases left in between. Germline values: CDR1 GTSNPN, CDR2 SVGIG (reference sequence). The CDR3 is 13 amino acids. Through a sample-barcoded 5' primer and a J-beta primer mix, a second PCR was run for about 6 to 12 cycles. TCRdb called the 5' RACE reads again in MiXCR, with one record for every CDR3 protein. Here the sample spans 590,000 or so distinct CDR3 sequences, about 30% being singletons. The sample taken for sequencing was blood. The chain has TRBV30 and TRBJ1-1; D not resolved. The source of this sequence is a woman older than 75 in good health. The CDR3 coding sequence is TGTGCCTGGAGGAAGGGAATGAACACTGAAGCTTTCTTT. Its protein product is CAWRKGMNTEAFF.